The 19 T cell receptor beta chains listed next were all sequenced from one sample in a study of blood T cell repertoires in COVID-19. This table comes from immunoSEQ multiplex PCR, and its TCRdb copy is limited to in-frame clones, with some not included. The data show 200,000 to 250,000 clones, approximately 84% seen once. The sample taken for sequencing was peripheral blood. The receptors derive from an elderly woman with acute or convalescent COVID-19.

This clone came up once. The rearrangement links TRBV2 to TRBJ1-1; the D gene is possibly TRBD1 (6 bases). The CDR3 extends over 14 amino acids. Between the trimmed V and J ends, which lost 7 bases and 3 bases, there was a span of 15 bases. Per germline, CDR1 SNHLY and CDR2 FYNNEI. The CDR3 coding sequence is TGTGCCAGCACCTTTCGAGGGGGAGACACTGAAGCTTTCTTT. Encoded protein: CASTFRGGDTEAFF.

The chain links TRBV2 to TRBJ2-7; TRBD1 aligns across 7 bases. V shed 6 bases, J shed 3 bases, and the junction held 5 bases outside the gene matches. The CDR3 is 13 amino acids. Germline V gene data show CDR1 as SNHLY and CDR2 as FYNNEI. CDR3 DNA: TGTGCCAGCAGCCCGGGACAGATCTACGAGCAGTACTTC. This gives the protein CASSPGQIYEQYF. Full variable domain (outside the CDR3, taken from reference TRBV2 and TRBJ2-7): EPEVTQTPSHQVTQMGQEVILRCVPISNHLYFYWYRQILGQKVEFLVSFYNNEISEKSEIFDDQFSVERPDGSNFTLKIRSTKLEDSAMYFCASSPGQIYEQYFGPGTRLTVT.

The chain employs TRBV7-2 and TRBJ2-1, with 7 positions matching TRBD1. The length of the CDR3 is 15 residues. V lost 4 bases, J lost 2 bases, and 5 bases stayed unmatched. The germline gives CDR1 SGHTA, CDR2 FQGNSA. CDR3 amino acids: CASSSNRGPYNEQFF. The CDR3 DNA sequence: TGTGCCAGCAGCTCCAACAGGGGTCCCTACAATGAGCAGTTCTTC.

J is TRBJ2-1 and V is TRBV4-3; the D gene is possibly TRBD2 (6 bases). This CDR3 spans 16 amino acids. V was shortened by 2 bases and J by 7 bases, with 18 bases between the two germline ends. Germline-derived CDR1 and CDR2 are LGHNA and YSLEER. The CDR3 loop is CASSQQLAGSRNEQFF. CDR3 sequence (DNA): TGCGCCAGCAGCCAACAACTAGCCGGTTCCCGGAATGAGCAGTTCTTC.

This sequence joins TRBV5-4 and TRBJ2-7; 9 nucleotides line up with TRBD2. Germline CDR1 is SGHNT and CDR2 is YYREEE (reference sequence). The CDR3 is made up of 17 amino acids. Trimming took 9 bases from V and 5 from J; bases not matched to a gene: 21. The CDR3 is CATKGLQISGSSNEQYF. CDR3 bases: TGTGCCACCAAAGGCTTACAGATTAGCGGGAGTTCCAACGAGCAGTACTTC.

The chain has TRBV2 and TRBJ2-2; TRBD2 is a possible D gene (5 bases). The CDR3 extends over 16 amino acids. In germline, CDR1 is SNHLY, CDR2 FYNNEI. V gave up 6 bases and J gave up 1 base, with 15 bases separating them. The CDR3 loop is CASSVLGLLNTGELFF. The DNA of the CDR3 is TGTGCCAGCAGCGTTTTAGGACTCTTGAACACCGGGGAGCTGTTTTTT. The variable domain in full, with the rest retrieved from reference TRBV2 and TRBJ2-2, is EPEVTQTPSHQVTQMGQEVILRCVPISNHLYFYWYRQILGQKVEFLVSFYNNEISEKSEIFDDQFSVERPDGSNFTLKIRSTKLEDSAMYFCASSVLGLLNTGELFFGEGSRLTVL.

This chain connects TRBV7-8 to TRBJ1-1, with 7 nucleotides matching TRBD1. V was clipped by 6 bases and J by 3 bases; unmatched bases: 4. Germline lookup yields CDR1 SGHVS and CDR2 FQNEAQ. CDR3 length: 13 residues. DNA of the CDR3: TGTGCCAGCAGATTGACAGGGCACACTGAAGCTTTCTTT. This translates into CASRLTGHTEAFF.

This clone has just a few counts. The chain recombines TRBV5-5 with TRBJ2-5; D is possibly TRBD2 (6 bases). Trimming took off 7 bases at V and 4 bases at J, with 14 bases between the two ends. Germline loops: CDR1 SGHKS, CDR2 YYEKEE (reference sequence). The length of the CDR3 is 13 residues. The CDR3 DNA reads TGTGCCAGCGTCCATTGGGGAGGAGAGACCCAGTACTTC. Protein: CASVHWGGETQYF.

The chain is built from TRBV7-3 and TRBJ2-1; 7 bases agree with TRBD1. The J segment lost 7 bases and the V segment lost 4 bases, leaving 10 bases of the junction unmatched. The CDR3 runs 15 residues. The germline gives CDR1 SGHTA, CDR2 FQGTGA. The CDR3 is CASSSQGELGNEQFF. In nucleotides, the CDR3 is TGTGCCAGCAGCTCTCAGGGGGAGCTTGGGAATGAGCAGTTCTTC.

The chain links TRBV4-3 to TRBJ1-1; no definite D call. Germline-derived CDR1 and CDR2 are LGHNA and YSLEER. This CDR3 has 14 residues. V lost 5 bases and J lost 7, with 17 bases in between. The CDR3 bases are TGCGCCAGCAGCAGGCCGGGAGTCCGTGATGAAGCTTTCTTT. Protein sequence: CASSRPGVRDEAFF.

The chain is built from TRBV6-2 or TRBV6-3 and TRBJ2-1; the D gene is possibly TRBD2 (5 bases). V was cut by 0 bases and J by 10 bases, with 28 bases left in between. There are 19 residues in the CDR3. Per germline, CDR1 MNHEY and CDR2 SVGEGT. The CDR3 DNA sequence: TGTGCCAGCAGTTACTCCCACCTCCCCGGGTGGGCGAGGGCCCCCGAGCAGTTCTTC. The encoded protein is CASSYSHLPGWARAPEQFF.

The gene calls are TRBV9 and TRBJ2-1; no clear D gene. Trimming left V 3 bases short and J 11 bases short, with 21 bases between. There are 15 residues in the CDR3. The germline CDR1 and CDR2 sequences are SGDLS and YYNGEE. In nucleotides, the CDR3 is TGTGCCAGCAGCGAAGACTTCTTATCCCTCCGTAAGCAGTTCTTC. Translation: CASSEDFLSLRKQFF.

This clone was seen once. The chain has TRBV14 and TRBJ2-2; D gene ambiguous. Germline V lookup: CDR1 SGHDN, CDR2 FVKESK. This CDR3 comprises 14 residues. Trimming removed 6 bases at V and 0 bases at J, with 8 bases between. CDR3: CASRQISNTGELFF. CDR3 DNA sequence: TGTGCCAGCAGACAGATCTCGAACACCGGGGAGCTGTTTTTT.

This rearrangement joins TRBV7-2 to TRBJ2-3, with D maybe TRBD2 (6 bases). The CDR3 sequence is 13 residues long. Germline assignment: CDR1 SGHTA and CDR2 FQGNSA. V lost 9 bases and J 2 bases, leaving 12 bases between the germline ends. The CDR3 DNA sequence: TGTGCCAGTTGGGCGGGGAACACAGATACGCAGTATTTT. As protein: CASWAGNTDTQYF.

This clone appeared a single time. This chain links TRBV3-1 (or the pseudogene TRBV3-2) with TRBJ2-1, with 7 bases fitting TRBD1. Trimming removed 3 bases from V and 6 bases from J; junction bases left unmatched: 8. From germline, CDR1 is LGHDT and CDR2 YNNKEL (reference sequence). This CDR3 is 15 amino acids long. The DNA of the CDR3 is TGTGCCAGCAGCCATCTTAGACAGGGACGCAATGAGCAGTTCTTC. It encodes CASSHLRQGRNEQFF.

This chain links TRBV9 with TRBJ1-2; 9 bases are a match to TRBD1. Germline V lookup: CDR1 SGDLS, CDR2 YYNGEE. CDR3 length: 14 residues. Losses at the gene ends were 6 bases for V and 3 bases for J; bases not matched to a gene: 6. The chain's CDR3 is CASTPGQGDYGYTF. CDR3 nucleotide sequence: TGTGCCAGCACTCCGGGACAGGGTGACTATGGCTACACCTTC.

CDR3 sequence reads: CASSFRDRGAQHF. The CDR3 DNA reads as TGTGCCAGCAGCTTCCGGGACAGGGGAGCCCAGCATTTT. The chain employs TRBV7-2 and TRBJ1-5, with 10 bases matching TRBD1. The CDR3 runs to 13 residues. J lost 11 bases, V lost 3 bases, and 4 bases had no gene match. CDR1 is SGHTA and CDR2 is FQGNSA in the germline V gene.

The chain links TRBV28 to TRBJ1-5; the match to TRBD1 covers 9 bases. The CDR3 extends over 15 amino acids. Germline loops: CDR1 MDHEN, CDR2 SYDVKM. The J segment lost 7 bases and the V segment lost 6 bases, leaving 10 bases of the junction unmatched. The DNA of the CDR3 is TGTGCCAGCAGAGGCCGGGACAGGGTTTTACAGCCCCAGCATTTT. Translated, it gives CASRGRDRVLQPQHF.

J is TRBJ1-4 and V is TRBV11-2; the match to TRBD1 covers 9 bases. V was pared by 5 bases and J by 7 bases, with 2 bases of the junction left unmatched. Germline V gene sequence: CDR1 SGHAT, CDR2 FQNNGV. The CDR3 has 13 residues. The CDR3 region has the DNA TGTGCCAGCAGCAGGGACAGGGCTGAAAAACTGTTTTTT. It codes for CASSRDRAEKLFF. The variable domain in full, with the rest retrieved from reference TRBV11-2 and TRBJ1-4, is EAGVAQSPRYKIIEKRQSVAFWCNPISGHATLYWYQQILGQGPKLLIQFQNNGVVDDSQLPKDRFSAERLKGVDSTLKIQPAKLEDSAVYLCASSRDRAEKLFFGSGTQLSVL.